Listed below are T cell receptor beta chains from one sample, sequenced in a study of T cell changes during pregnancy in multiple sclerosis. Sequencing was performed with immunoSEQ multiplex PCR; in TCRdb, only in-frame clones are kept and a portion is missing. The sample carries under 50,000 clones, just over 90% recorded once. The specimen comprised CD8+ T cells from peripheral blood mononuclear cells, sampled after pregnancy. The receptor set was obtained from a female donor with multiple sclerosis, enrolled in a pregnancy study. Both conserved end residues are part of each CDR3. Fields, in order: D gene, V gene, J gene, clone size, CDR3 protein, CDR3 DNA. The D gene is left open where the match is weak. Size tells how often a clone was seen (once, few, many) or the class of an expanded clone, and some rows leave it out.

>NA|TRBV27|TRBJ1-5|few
CASSRGGGNQPQHF
TGTGCCAGCTCCCGAGGGGGAGGCAATCAGCCCCAGCATTTT
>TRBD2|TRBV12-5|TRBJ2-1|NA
CACREGSYNEQFF
TGTGCATGCAGGGAGGGATCCTACAATGAGCAGTTCTTC
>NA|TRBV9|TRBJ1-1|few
CASSVGGSEAFF
TGTGCCAGCAGCGTAGGAGGCAGTGAAGCTTTCTTT
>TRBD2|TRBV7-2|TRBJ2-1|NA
CASSFALAQDWTWDEQFF
TGTGCCAGCAGCTTCGCACTAGCGCAGGACTGGACCTGGGATGAGCAGTTCTTC
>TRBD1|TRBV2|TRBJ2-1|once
CASRDRYNEQFF
TGTGCCAGCAGGGACAGGTACAATGAGCAGTTCTTC
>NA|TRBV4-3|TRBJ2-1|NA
CASSQDLNRVNEQFF
TGCGCCAGCAGCCAAGATCTTAACAGGGTCAATGAGCAGTTCTTC
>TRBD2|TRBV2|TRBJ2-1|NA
CASSPRGVTPIDNEQFF
TGTGCCAGCAGTCCTCGGGGGGTTACTCCTATTGACAATGAGCAGTTCTTC
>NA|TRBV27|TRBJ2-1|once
CASSLSRIAAPHGQFF
TGTGCCAGCAGTTTGAGTCGGATAGCGGCCCCCCATGGGCAGTTCTTC
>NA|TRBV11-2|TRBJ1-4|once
CASSLVSLPATNEKLFF
TGTGCCAGCAGCTTAGTGTCACTCCCTGCAACTAATGAAAAACTGTTTTTT
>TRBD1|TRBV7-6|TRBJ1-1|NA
CASSLAQGGTEAFF
TGTGCCAGCAGCTTAGCCCAGGGGGGAACTGAAGCTTTCTTT
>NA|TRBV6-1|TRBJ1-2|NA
CASTPRGLNYGYTF
TGTGCCAGCACCCCCCGAGGGCTTAACTATGGCTACACCTTC
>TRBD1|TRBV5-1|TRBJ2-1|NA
CASSLEGTGAYNEQFF
TGCGCCAGCAGCTTGGAAGGGACAGGGGCCTACAATGAGCAGTTCTTC
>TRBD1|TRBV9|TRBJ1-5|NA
CASSVSGQINQPQHF
TGTGCCAGCAGCGTATCGGGACAGATCAATCAGCCCCAGCATTTT
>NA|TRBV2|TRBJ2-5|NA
CASREQGITETQYF
TGTGCCAGCAGGGAACAGGGTATCACAGAGACCCAGTACTTC
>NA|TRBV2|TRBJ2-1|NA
CASRLSGEMGYNEQFF
TGTGCCAGCAGGTTATCCGGGGAAATGGGCTACAATGAGCAGTTCTTC
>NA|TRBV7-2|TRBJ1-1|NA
CASSIHPGAEAFF
TGTGCCAGCAGCATCCACCCGGGGGCTGAAGCTTTCTTT
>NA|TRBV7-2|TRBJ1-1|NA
CASSLVEGMRTEAFF
TGTGCCAGCAGCTTAGTGGAGGGGATGCGCACTGAAGCTTTCTTT
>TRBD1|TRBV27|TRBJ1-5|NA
CASSLGTGGQPQHF
TGTGCCAGCAGCCTGGGGACAGGCGGTCAGCCCCAGCATTTT
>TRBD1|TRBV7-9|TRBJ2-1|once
CASSSPFTGDAYNEQFF
TGTGCCAGCAGCTCCCCCTTTACAGGGGACGCCTACAATGAGCAGTTCTTC
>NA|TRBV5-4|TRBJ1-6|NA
CASSLPGEQLGSPLHF
TGTGCCAGCAGCCTGCCAGGGGAGCAATTAGGTTCACCCCTCCACTTT
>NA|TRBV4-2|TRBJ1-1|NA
CASSFSDSTEAFF
TGTGCCAGCAGCTTTTCGGACAGCACTGAAGCTTTCTTT
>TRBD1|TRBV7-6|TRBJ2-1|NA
CASSSPGQYYNEQFF
TGTGCCAGCAGCTCGCCGGGACAGTACTACAATGAGCAGTTCTTC
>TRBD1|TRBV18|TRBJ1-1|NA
CASSPTGGEAFF
TGTGCCAGCTCACCGACAGGGGGCGAAGCTTTCTTT
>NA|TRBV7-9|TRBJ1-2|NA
CASSTNTDIYGYTF
TGTGCCAGCAGCACAAATACAGATATCTATGGCTACACCTTC
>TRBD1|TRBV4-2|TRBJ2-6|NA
CASSQDRGALSQANVLTF
TGTGCCAGCAGCCAGGACAGGGGGGCTCTGAGCCAGGCCAACGTCCTGACTTTC
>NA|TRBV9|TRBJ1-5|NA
CASSPVADSNQPQHF
TGTGCCAGCAGCCCAGTGGCAGATAGCAATCAGCCCCAGCATTTT
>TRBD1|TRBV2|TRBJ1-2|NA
CASRNTEGAQGYGYTF
TGTGCCAGCAGAAACACCGAGGGGGCGCAGGGCTATGGCTACACCTTC
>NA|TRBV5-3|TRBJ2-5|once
CARSWFTSKETQYF
TGTGCCAGAAGCTGGTTCACTAGTAAAGAGACCCAGTACTTC
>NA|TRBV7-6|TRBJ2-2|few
CASSSPGHNTGELFF
TGTGCCAGCAGCTCACCGGGACATAACACCGGGGAGCTGTTTTTT
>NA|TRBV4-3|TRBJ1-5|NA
CASSQGPPGRSNQPQHF
TGCGCCAGCAGCCAAGGGCCGCCAGGGAGGAGCAATCAGCCCCAGCATTTT
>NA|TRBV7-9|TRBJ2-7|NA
CASSEQGKSYEQYF
TGTGCCAGCAGCGAACAGGGAAAATCCTACGAGCAGTACTTC
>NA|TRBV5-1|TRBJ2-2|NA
CASSLAWPTNTGELFF
TGCGCCAGCAGCTTGGCGTGGCCGACGAACACCGGGGAGCTGTTTTTT
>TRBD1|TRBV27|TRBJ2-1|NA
CASSLSGQGHEQFF
TGTGCCAGCAGTTTATCAGGACAGGGCCATGAGCAGTTCTTC
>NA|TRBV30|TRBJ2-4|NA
CAWTHRADIQYF
TGTGCCTGGACCCACAGGGCGGACATTCAGTACTTC
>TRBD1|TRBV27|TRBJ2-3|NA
CASSFSSQGGTDTQYF
TGTGCCAGCAGTTTCTCATCACAGGGGGGTACAGATACGCAGTATTTT
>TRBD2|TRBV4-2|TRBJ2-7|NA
CASSQGRGVYEQYF
TGTGCCAGCAGCCAAGGTCGGGGGGTCTACGAGCAGTACTTC
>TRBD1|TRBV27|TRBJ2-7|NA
CASSLSQTGYEQYF
TGTGCCAGCAGTTTATCCCAGACAGGGTACGAGCAGTACTTC
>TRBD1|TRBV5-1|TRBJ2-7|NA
CASSSSGTAYEQYF
TGCGCCAGCAGCTCCTCCGGGACAGCCTACGAGCAGTACTTC
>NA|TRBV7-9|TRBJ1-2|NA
CASSSGGLGYTF
TGTGCCAGCAGCTCGGGAGGGTTAGGCTACACCTTC
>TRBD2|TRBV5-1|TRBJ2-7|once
CASSLELAGPHEQYF
TGCGCCAGCAGCTTGGAATTAGCGGGACCGCACGAGCAGTACTTC
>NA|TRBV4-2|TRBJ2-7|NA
CASSQEEGPYEQYF
TGTGCCAGCAGCCAAGAGGAGGGACCCTACGAGCAGTACTTC
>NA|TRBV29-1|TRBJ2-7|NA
CSVGLEGSLGEQYF
TGCAGCGTTGGTCTGGAGGGGTCCCTGGGCGAGCAGTACTTC
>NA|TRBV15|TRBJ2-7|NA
CATSRVKGFSYEQYF
TGTGCCACCAGCAGAGTTAAGGGGTTCTCCTACGAGCAGTACTTC
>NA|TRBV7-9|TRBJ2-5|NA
CASSLREGVQETQYF
TGTGCCAGCAGCCTTCGTGAAGGGGTTCAAGAGACCCAGTACTTC
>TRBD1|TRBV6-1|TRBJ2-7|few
CASSEETGGSYEQYF
TGTGCCAGCAGTGAAGAAACAGGGGGCAGTTACGAGCAGTACTTC
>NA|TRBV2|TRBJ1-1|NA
CARSYPGRDYEAFF
TGTGCCAGATCCTACCCAGGCAGGGACTATGAAGCTTTCTTT
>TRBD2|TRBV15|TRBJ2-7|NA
CATSREGLAYEQYF
TGTGCCACCAGCAGAGAAGGACTAGCGTACGAGCAGTACTTC